This T cell receptor (beta chain) is drawn from a study of blood T cells in healthy people across ages. The germline CDR1 and CDR2 sequences are MDHEN and SYDVKM. The length of the CDR3 is 14 residues. Trimming took off 8 bases at V and 11 bases at J, with 24 bases between the two ends. The use of a sample-barcoded 5' primer and a J-beta primer mix characterized a second PCR of roughly 6 to 11 cycles. One entry per CDR3 protein results from TCRdb running MiXCR on the 5' RACE reads. Of some 640,000 distinct CDR3 sequences listed, approximately 30% are singletons. The chain carries TRBV28 and TRBJ2-5; D not resolved. This clonotype was obtained from a woman older than 75 in good health. The material sequenced was blood. CDR3 nucleotides: TGTGCCAGCGAAAGTCCCCTGACCCACAATGAGCAGTACTTC. As protein: CASESPLTHNEQYF. The full variable domain, rest sourced from reference TRBV28 and TRBJ2-5, is DVKVTQSSRYLVKRTGEKVFLECVQDMDHENMFWYRQDPGLGLRLIYFSYDVKMKEKGDIPEGYSVSREKKERFSLILESASTNQTSMYLCASESPLTHNEQYFGPGTRLLVL.